Reported below is one T cell receptor (beta chain). As yet, its antigen is unknown. TCRdb reprocessed the reads via MiXCR and lists one record per CDR3 protein. The repertoire holds hundreds of thousands of distinct CDR3 sequences, with approximately 31% as singletons. The data were obtained in a study of T cell repertoires in cytomegalovirus infection. The germline gives CDR1 LGHNA, CDR2 YSLEER. V shed 1 base and J shed 0 bases, with 9 bases lying between them. The CDR3 has 15 residues. The sequence came from a human donor in good health (CMV status not recorded). Some clones in this sample may be carry-over from other donors' samples. This chain links TRBV4-3 with TRBJ1-1; D call uncertain. The sample was cultured CD8+ T cells from PBMCs, taken from culture after CMV antigen stimulation. CDR3 coding DNA: TGCGCCAGCAGCCAAGTAAACTACATGAACACTGAAGCTTTCTTT. Amino acids: CASSQVNYMNTEAFF.